This T cell receptor (beta chain) emerged from a study of identical twins. Study-wide results and caveats: Models predicted less out-of-frame TCR alpha sharing in monozygotic twins than was found.

This clonotype was seen only a few times. Its specificity is not known. CDR1 is DFQATT and CDR2 is SNEGSKA in the germline V gene (reference sequence). The V segment lost 1 base and the J segment 8 bases; nucleotides outside the gene matches: 7. The CDR3 runs 13 residues. TCRdb re-called the 5' RACE reads with MiXCR, one entry per CDR3 protein. This sample yields about 720,000 distinct CDR3 sequences, of which roughly 20% are seen a single time; 10% to 15% belongs to the top ten. The data were also submitted as part of a second study, on T cells expressing NK-cell markers. Turning to that study: The contribution of dominant NKG2C+ clonotypes to CD8+ T cells in about 6 donors was 1.0-7.0%.

Specimen: PBMCs. This clonotype was sampled from a woman younger than 35 in good health. The chain is built from TRBV20-1 and TRBJ1-2, with 7 positions matching TRBD1. CDR3 DNA sequence: TGCAGTGCTAGAGTTCGGGACAGTGGCGGCTACACCTTC. Translating gives CSARVRDSGGYTF.